Listed below are T cell receptor beta chains from one sample, sequenced in a study of cytomegalovirus exposure and HLA in healthy donors. The assay was immunoSEQ multiplex PCR, and TCRdb's table has in-frame clones only and misses some. The table includes approximately 130,000 clones, around 75% detected once. Sequenced input: PBMCs. These receptors all stem from a young man in good health and CMV-seronegative. CDR3s include the opening cysteine and the closing phenylalanine or tryptophan. D genes are given only for firm matches. Clone size is shown for a subset of rows, as once, few, many or a class of expanded clone.

cdr3_aa | cdr3_nt | j_call | clone_size | d_call | v_call
CASSSLAGGLYEQFF | TGTGCCAGCAGTTCCCTAGCGGGGGGTCTGTATGAGCAGTTCTTC | TRBJ2-1 | NA | TRBD2 | TRBV6-6
CASSFDRAGNTIYF | TGTGCCAGCAGTTTCGACAGGGCTGGAAACACCATATATTTT | TRBJ1-3 | NA | TRBD1 | TRBV28
CASRLLQAAGELFF | TGTGCCAGCAGATTGTTACAGGCCGCCGGGGAGCTGTTTTTT | TRBJ2-2 | NA | NA | TRBV6-1
CASSQSPQANTEAFF | TGTGCCAGCAGTCAAAGCCCCCAGGCGAACACTGAAGCTTTCTTT | TRBJ1-1 | NA | NA | TRBV6-1
CASKAGGYTF | TGTGCCAGCAAGGCGGGTGGCTACACCTTC | TRBJ1-2 | NA | NA | TRBV28
CASSGTGPRRSQYF | TGTGCCAGCAGTGGGACAGGGCCGCGCCGTAGTCAGTATTTT | TRBJ2-3 | NA | TRBD1 | TRBV6-5
CASSLTLDREPNQPQHF | TGTGCCAGCAGCTTAACCCTGGACAGGGAACCAAATCAGCCCCAGCATTTT | TRBJ1-5 | once | TRBD1 | TRBV7-3
CASSLHEVDTEAFF | TGTGCCAGCAGCCTGCACGAAGTAGACACTGAAGCTTTCTTT | TRBJ1-1 | NA | NA | TRBV16
CAYSQGDIQYF | TGTGCCTATTCGCAGGGGGACATTCAGTACTTC | TRBJ2-4 | NA | TRBD1 | TRBV30
CASSFQGAAGELFF | TGTGCCAGCAGTTTTCAGGGGGCGGCCGGGGAGCTGTTTTTT | TRBJ2-2 | NA | TRBD1 | TRBV27